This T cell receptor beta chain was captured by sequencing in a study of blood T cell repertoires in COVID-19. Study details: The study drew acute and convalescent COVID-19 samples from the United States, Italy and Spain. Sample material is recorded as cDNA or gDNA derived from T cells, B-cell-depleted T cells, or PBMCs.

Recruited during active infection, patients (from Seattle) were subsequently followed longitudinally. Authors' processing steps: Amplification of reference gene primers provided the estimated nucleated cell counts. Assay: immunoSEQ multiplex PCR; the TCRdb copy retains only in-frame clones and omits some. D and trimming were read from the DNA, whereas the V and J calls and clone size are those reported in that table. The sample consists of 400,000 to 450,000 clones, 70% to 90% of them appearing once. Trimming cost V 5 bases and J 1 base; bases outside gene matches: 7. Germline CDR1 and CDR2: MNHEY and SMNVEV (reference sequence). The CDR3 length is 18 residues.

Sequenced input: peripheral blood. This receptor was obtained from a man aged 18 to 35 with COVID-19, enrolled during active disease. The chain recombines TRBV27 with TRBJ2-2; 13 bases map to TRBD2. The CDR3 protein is CASSPLTSGGLNTGELFF. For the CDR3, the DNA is TGTGCCAGCAGTCCGCTGACTAGCGGGGGGCTGAACACCGGGGAGCTGTTTTTT.